The sequence of this TCR beta chain was determined in a study of T-cell memory formation after mild COVID-19. 5'RACE with constant-segment primers built TCRalpha and TCRbeta cDNA libraries with UMIs. TCRdb reanalysed the 5' RACE reads using MiXCR and keeps one entry per CDR3 protein. The sample carries about 240,000 distinct CDR3 sequences, 8.5% to 9.5% recorded once. Points from the study as a whole: CD4+ contracting clones lay mainly in CM and EM, CD8+ ones in EMRA. Clones that shrank (day 15 to 85) were balanced CD4/CD8, whereas later expanders leaned CD4+.

The CDR3 has 15 amino acids. The V segment lost 3 bases and the J segment 12 bases; nucleotides outside the gene matches: 13. Germline V lookup: CDR1 MGHRA, CDR2 YSYEKL. This clonotype was seen a handful of times. Its specificity is not known. The source is a man younger than 35 who had mild COVID-19 (a few samples of this study predate the infection). Cell type and time point are not known. Sequenced: PBMCs or a T cell subset sorted from them (not recorded which). The chain links TRBV4-1 to TRBJ1-5; 8 bases line up with TRBD1. The CDR3 sequence is CASSHLNRGGGHQHF. The CDR3 DNA is TGCGCCAGCAGCCATCTAAACAGGGGGGGAGGCCACCAGCATTTT.